The 14 T cell receptor beta chains presented below share a single source sample, sequenced in a study of cytomegalovirus exposure and HLA in healthy donors. The study ran its PCR with 60 Vbeta and 13 Jbeta primers. Assay: immunoSEQ multiplex PCR; the TCRdb copy retains only in-frame clones and omits some. The table lists hundreds of thousands of clones, more than 70% of them singletons. Specimen: PBMCs. The source of these receptors is a boy aged 5-17 years in good health and CMV-seronegative.

This chain connects TRBV10-3 to TRBJ2-3; D might be TRBD1 (5 bases). This CDR3 comprises 12 residues. V lost 4 bases and J 4 bases, leaving 6 bases between the germline ends. The V gene's germline CDR1 is ENHRY and CDR2 SYGVKD. CDR3 coding DNA: TGTGCCATCAGTGTCAGGGCAGATACGCAGTATTTT. Its protein product is CAISVRADTQYF.

This rearrangement joins TRBV5-6 to TRBJ2-1; D is possibly TRBD1 (6 bases). The V end was cut by 2 bases, the J end by 1 base, with 10 bases between. CDR3 length: 15 residues. The germline CDR1 and CDR2 sequences are SGHDT and YYEEEE. Written as DNA, the CDR3 is TGTGCCAGCAGCTTCAGACAGGTGTCCTACAATGAGCAGTTCTTC. Protein product: CASSFRQVSYNEQFF.

In this sample, this clone turned up once. The chain recombines TRBV5-1 with TRBJ2-5; D gene unclear. The CDR3 consists of 13 residues. Per germline, CDR1 SGHRS and CDR2 YFSETQ. Trimming removed 0 bases at V and 4 bases at J, with 7 bases between. The CDR3, as DNA: TGCGCCAGCAGCTTGGGGGCTCGAGAGACCCAGTACTTC. Protein product: CASSLGARETQYF.

The V and J genes are TRBV10-3 and TRBJ1-5; 8 bases fit TRBD1. J gave up 7 bases and V 4 bases, and 9 bases lay outside the gene matches. Germline values: CDR1 ENHRY, CDR2 SYGVKD. This CDR3 spans 15 amino acids. The CDR3 region is CAISGEGQARQPQHF. The CDR3 nucleotides are TGTGCCATCAGTGGGGAGGGACAGGCCCGCCAGCCCCAGCATTTT.

The chain carries TRBV5-6 and TRBJ2-7; D possibly corresponds to TRBD1 (5 bases). In germline, CDR1 is SGHDT, CDR2 YYEEEE. CDR3 length: 14 amino acids. V lost 4 bases and J lost 0, with 11 bases in between. CDR3 coding DNA: TGTGCCAGCAGCGGGGCCCTCTACTCCTACGAGCAGTACTTC. This encodes CASSGALYSYEQYF.

This clone was recorded only once. This sequence joins TRBV9 and TRBJ2-1, with D unresolved. V was shortened by 2 bases and J by 6 bases, with 18 bases between the two germline ends. The CDR3 is 16 residues long. Germline V gene lookup returns CDR1 SGDLS and CDR2 YYNGEE. The CDR3 loop reads CASSVFSRVKSNEQFF. CDR3 sequence (DNA): TGTGCCAGCAGCGTTTTTTCGCGCGTCAAAAGCAATGAGCAGTTCTTC.

The V and J genes are TRBV5-6 and TRBJ2-7, with 8 bases identical to TRBD1. Germline loops: CDR1 SGHDT, CDR2 YYEEEE. The V segment lost 2 bases and the J segment 5 bases; nucleotides outside the gene matches: 6. This CDR3 is built from 14 residues. Here the CDR3 reads CASSFGQGRDEQYF. The CDR3 nucleotides read TGTGCCAGCAGCTTTGGACAGGGAAGGGACGAGCAGTACTTC.

J is TRBJ1-1 and V is TRBV30, with a possible D match to TRBD1 (5 bases). Trimming removed 3 bases from V and 4 bases from J, with 9 bases in between. CDR1 is GTSNPN, CDR2 SVGIG, per germline (reference sequence). The CDR3 length is 12 residues. In DNA, the CDR3 is TGTGCCTGGAGCAGGGATAGCACTGAAGCTTTCTTT. Translating it yields CAWSRDSTEAFF.

The gene calls are TRBV2 and TRBJ2-3, with 8 bases matching TRBD1. Germline CDR1 reads SNHLY; CDR2 reads FYNNEI. CDR3 size: 14 residues. V shed 4 bases, J shed 2 bases, and the junction held 2 bases outside the gene matches. The CDR3 region is CASSADRATDTQYF. CDR3 nucleotide sequence: TGTGCCAGCAGTGCGGACAGGGCCACAGATACGCAGTATTTT.

The gene calls are TRBV6-5 and TRBJ2-3; 7 bases line up with TRBD2. V was pared by 8 bases and J by 3 bases, with 5 bases of the junction left unmatched. There are 13 residues in the CDR3. Germline CDR1 MNHEY, CDR2 SVGAGI. The CDR3 nucleotides are TGTGCCAGCCTGGGGGGGGGAACAGATACGCAGTATTTT. Translating it yields CASLGGGTDTQYF.

The chain couples TRBV28 to TRBJ1-5; the D gene is possibly TRBD1 (5 bases). The CDR3 consists of 14 residues. V lost 8 bases and J 5 bases, leaving 16 bases between the germline ends. Germline-derived CDR1 and CDR2 are MDHEN and SYDVKM. DNA for the CDR3: TGTGCCAGCTCCCGGGGGAGGGATCATCAGCCCCAGCATTTT. This sequence encodes CASSRGRDHQPQHF.

The chain links TRBV5-1 to TRBJ1-3; 10 bases line up with TRBD1. Germline loops: CDR1 SGHRS, CDR2 YFSETQ. V shed 0 bases, J shed 0 bases, and the junction held 9 bases outside the gene matches. There are 19 residues in the CDR3. CDR3 DNA: TGCGCCAGCAGCTTGGATGCTTGGACAGGGGGGACCTCTGGAAACACCATATATTTT. This sequence encodes CASSLDAWTGGTSGNTIYF.

This clone appeared a single time. Germline is not matched at one junction end, which may reflect a read error. The chain links TRBV9 to TRBJ2-5; TRBD1 matches 8 bases. The CDR3 loop spans 15 amino acids. Germline lookup yields CDR1 SGDLS and CDR2 YYNGEE. The chain's CDR3 is CAGSHRTGPQETQYF. The CDR3 DNA reads TGTGCCGGCAGCCACCGGACAGGGCCCCAAGAGACCCAGTACTTC.

The rearrangement uses TRBV7-9 and TRBJ1-1; no definite D call. CDR3 length equals 12 residues. V lost 5 bases and J lost 6, with 10 bases in between. Germline CDR1 SEHNR, CDR2 FQNEAQ (reference sequence). CDR3 sequence reads: CASSVPTPEAFF. CDR3 DNA sequence: TGTGCCAGCAGCGTCCCTACCCCTGAAGCTTTCTTT.